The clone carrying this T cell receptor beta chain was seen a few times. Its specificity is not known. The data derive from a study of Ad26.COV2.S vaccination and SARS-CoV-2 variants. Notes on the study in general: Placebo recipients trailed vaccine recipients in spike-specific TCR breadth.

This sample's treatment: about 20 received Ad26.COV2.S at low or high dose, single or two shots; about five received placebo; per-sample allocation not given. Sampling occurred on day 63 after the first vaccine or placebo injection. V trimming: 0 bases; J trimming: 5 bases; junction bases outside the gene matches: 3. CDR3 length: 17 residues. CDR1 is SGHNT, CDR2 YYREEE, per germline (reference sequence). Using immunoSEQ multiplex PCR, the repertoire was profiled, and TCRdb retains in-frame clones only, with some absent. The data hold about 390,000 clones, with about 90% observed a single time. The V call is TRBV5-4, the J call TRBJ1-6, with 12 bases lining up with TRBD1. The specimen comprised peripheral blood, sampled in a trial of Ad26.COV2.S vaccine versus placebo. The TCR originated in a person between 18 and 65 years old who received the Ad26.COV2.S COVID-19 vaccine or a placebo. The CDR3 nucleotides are TGTGCCAGCAGCTTGGTGGGACAGGGGGCAGATAATTCACCCCTCCACTTT. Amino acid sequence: CASSLVGQGADNSPLHF. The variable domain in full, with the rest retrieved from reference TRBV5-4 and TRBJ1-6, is ETGVTQSPTHLIKTRGQQVTLRCSSQSGHNTVSWYQQALGQGPQFIFQYYREEENGRGNFPPRFSGLQFPNYSSELNVNALELDDSALYLCASSLVGQGADNSPLHFGNGTRLTVT.